This T cell receptor beta chain is drawn from a study of blood T cell repertoires in COVID-19. For the study at large: Acute-phase and convalescent COVID-19 samples originated in the United States, Italy and Spain. T cells, B-cell-depleted T cells, or PBMCs provided the cDNA or gDNA that served as material.

Authors' data handling: Estimation of nucleated cell counts relied on the amplification of reference gene primers. Clones were read by immunoSEQ multiplex PCR, and TCRdb kept only the in-frame ones, dropping some. From that table come the V and J calls and clone size; the DNA was used to work out D and trimming. The sample includes approximately 50,000 clones, approximately 85% of them seen just once. V was cut by 3 bases and J by 0 bases, with 12 bases left in between. This CDR3 has 17 residues. Germline CDR1 is MNHEY and CDR2 is SMNVEV (reference sequence). The chain is built from TRBV27 and TRBJ2-6; D gene ambiguous. Sequencing was carried out using peripheral blood. This clonotype originated in a man between 60 and 75 years old with acute or convalescent COVID-19. The CDR3 DNA sequence: TGTGCCAGCAGTTTGTCCCCTGCTAACTCTGGGGCCAACGTCCTGACTTTC. Its translation is CASSLSPANSGANVLTF.